The sequence of this T cell receptor beta chain was determined in a study of T cell responses to AZD1222 COVID-19 vaccine. General study results and limits: In a largely white British group with more females than males, clonal diversity was possibly underestimated. Compared with day 0, the breadth and depth of the Spike-specific TCR repertoire rose significantly after two doses of AZD1222.

Sequencing was performed with immunoSEQ multiplex PCR; in TCRdb, only in-frame clones are kept and a portion is missing. The table has about 180,000 clones, 80% to 90% seen once. Concerning this clone: Antigen specificity is unknown.

This clonotype was sampled from an adult who received the MenACWY meningococcal vaccine as a control. The source was peripheral blood, collected 28 days after the second dose of the MenACWY control vaccine.

The CDR3 loop reads CASSPSKRGWGTEAFF. In nucleotides, the CDR3 is TGTGCCAGCAGTCCCTCGAAAAGGGGTTGGGGGACTGAAGCTTTCTTT. The chain has TRBV27 and TRBJ1-1; D may be TRBD1 (5 bases). CDR3 size: 16 residues. Between the trimmed V and J ends, which lost 5 bases and 5 bases, there was a span of 21 bases. CDR1 is MNHEY and CDR2 is SMNVEV in the germline V gene (reference sequence).